Presented here are 11 T cell receptor beta chains from one specimen sequenced in a study of spatial heterogeneity in lung cancer. Study results and caveats: Intratumoral expanded alpha and beta TCR counts were found to track tumor mutation counts.

The antigens these receptors bind are not known. TCRdb reanalysed the 5' RACE reads using MiXCR and keeps one entry per CDR3 protein. The sample includes around 5,000 distinct CDR3 sequences, roughly 16% of them seen just once. The time point: sample taken at primary tumor resection. The sample in question was lung tumor tissue, obtained at surgery. The receptors derive from a male donor with early-stage non-small cell lung cancer.

Relative to its sample, this clonotype is medium-sized. The chain uses TRBV3-1 and TRBJ2-1; 14 bases agree with TRBD2. Per the germline V gene, CDR1 is LGHDT and CDR2 is YNNKEL (reference sequence). This CDR3 has 17 residues. Trimming took 4 bases from V and 8 from J; bases not matched to a gene: 10. Written as DNA, the CDR3 is TGTGCCAGCAGCCCGCTCGGGCCGGGACTAGCGGGAGATGAGCAGTTCTTC. Its translation is CASSPLGPGLAGDEQFF.

In this sample, this clonotype turned up many times. The chain has TRBV6-2 or TRBV6-3 and TRBJ1-1, with a tentative D call TRBD1 (6 bases). V was clipped by 4 bases and J by 3 bases, with 9 bases between them. Germline CDR1 and CDR2: MNHEY and SVGEGT. There are 13 residues in the CDR3. CDR3 nucleotide sequence: TGTGCCAGCAGTTTGAGGGGGGACACTGAAGCTTTCTTT. This codes for CASSLRGDTEAFF.

This clonotype was detected many times. V usage is TRBV19 and J usage is TRBJ2-3; D is possibly TRBD2 (5 bases). The CDR3 is 14 residues long. Trimming left V 10 bases short and J 9 bases short, with 23 bases between. The germline gives CDR1 LNHDA, CDR2 SQIVND (reference sequence). CDR3 DNA: TGTGCCACCTCTCGCGGCTCCGGGAAGGAGACGCAGTATTTT. Translated: CATSRGSGKETQYF.

This clonotype occurred many times. The chain links TRBV7-9 to TRBJ1-5; TRBD1 agrees at 8 bases. V shed 4 bases and J 3 bases; nucleotides not matched to a gene: 5. CDR1 is SEHNR, CDR2 FQNEAQ, per germline (reference sequence). CDR3 length equals 15 residues. Here the CDR3 reads CASSSDRGSNQPQHF. Here the CDR3 DNA reads TGTGCCAGCAGCTCAGACAGGGGTTCCAATCAGCCCCAGCATTTT.

This clonotype has only one observation. This may arise from a read error, as a much more abundant clone is one base away. The J gene is TRBJ2-6, the V gene TRBV6-2 or TRBV6-3; 8 bases line up with TRBD1. The CDR3 has 16 residues. CDR1 is MNHEY and CDR2 is SVGEGT in the germline V gene. The CDR3 region has the DNA TGTGCCAGCAGTTACCCGACAGGGGTTGGGGTCAACGTCCTGACTTTC. It codes for CASSYPTGVGVNVLTF.

By share, this clonotype counts as medium-sized. V is TRBV27 and J is TRBJ2-7; D may be TRBD1 (6 bases). The CDR3 contains 14 residues. The V gene's germline CDR1 is MNHEY and CDR2 SMNVEV (reference sequence). The V end was cut by 2 bases, the J end by 6 bases, with 14 bases between. The CDR3 sequence: CASSLAAGAGEQYF. CDR3 bases: TGTGCCAGCAGTTTAGCGGCAGGGGCAGGCGAGCAGTACTTC.

By sample fraction, this clonotype is medium-sized. This rearrangement joins TRBV28 to TRBJ1-6; D call uncertain. This CDR3 spans 14 amino acids. Looked up from germline, CDR1 is MDHEN and CDR2 is SYDVKM. V was pared by 2 bases and J by 8 bases, with 10 bases between. In DNA, the CDR3 is TGTGCCAGCAGTTTAACTGTCTGGGATTCACCCCTCCACTTT. It encodes CASSLTVWDSPLHF.

In its sample, this clonotype ranks as medium-sized. J is TRBJ2-3 and V is TRBV5-1, with TRBD1 as a possible D gene (7 bases). This CDR3 is built from 13 residues. V dropped 4 bases and J dropped 8 bases, with 14 bases sitting between them. Germline CDR1 SGHRS, CDR2 YFSETQ. This CDR3 is CASSGGTDGTQYF. The CDR3 region has the DNA TGCGCCAGCAGCGGAGGGACAGATGGTACGCAGTATTTT.

The rearrangement links TRBV9 to TRBJ2-5; D may correspond to TRBD1 or TRBD2 (6 bases each). CDR3 length equals 13 residues. Germline CDR1 is SGDLS and CDR2 is YYNGEE. Trimming pared 6 bases from V and 3 bases from J, leaving 12 bases between. CDR3 sequence: CASNFGGEETQYF. The CDR3, as DNA: TGTGCCAGCAATTTCGGGGGCGAAGAGACCCAGTACTTC.

This clonotype is classed as medium-sized. The chain is built from TRBV7-8 and TRBJ1-4, with 12 positions matching TRBD1. This CDR3 region has 17 residues. The V gene's germline CDR1 is SGHVS and CDR2 FQNEAQ. V lost 5 bases to trimming and J lost 7 bases; unmatched junction nucleotides: 11. This CDR3 is CASSRLGQGAFSEKLFF. CDR3 DNA: TGTGCCAGCAGCCGGTTGGGACAGGGGGCCTTTAGTGAAAAACTGTTTTTT.

This clonotype was seen more than once but under ten times. The V gene is TRBV24-1, the J gene TRBJ1-5; 7 bases map to TRBD1. The germline V gene encodes CDR1 KGHDR and CDR2 SFDVKD. This CDR3 is 16 amino acids long. Trimming removed 4 bases from V and 8 bases from J; junction bases left unmatched: 13. CDR3 sequence reads: CATSDDSGGPGKPQHF. CDR3 DNA: TGTGCCACCAGTGACGATTCAGGGGGGCCTGGAAAGCCCCAGCATTTT.